These 8 T cell receptor beta chains originate from one sample sequenced in a study of T cells in Graves' hyperthyroidism and ophthalmopathy. TCR beta CDR3 regions were amplified from RNA transcripts. The study used the HTBI primer set for a first-round RT-PCR of the TCR CDR3. TCRdb recomputed calls from the multiplex PCR reads with MiXCR, one row per CDR3 protein. The top ten clones hold approximately 30% of a sample with around 500,000 distinct CDR3 sequences, about 16% of them seen once. Sequenced input: blood. These receptor sequences come from a woman in her twenties or thirties with Graves' ophthalmopathy.

The V call is TRBV12-3 or TRBV12-4, the J call TRBJ2-3; possible D gene TRBD1, 6 bases. This CDR3 contains 16 residues. Trimming shortened V by 4 bases and J by 4 bases, and 18 bases separated the two germline ends. The CDR3 here is CASSYPTRGGADTQYF. The CDR3 bases are TGTGCCAGCAGTTACCCGACCAGGGGTGGTGCAGATACGCAGTATTTT.

This clonotype was observed at least ten times. The V and J genes are TRBV12-3 or TRBV12-4 and TRBJ1-1, with 7 nucleotides matching TRBD1. Germline trimming cut 6 bases from V and 5 bases from J; bases unmatched to any gene: 6. CDR3 size: 13 residues. CDR3 in amino acids: CASRYRGFTEAFF. For the CDR3, the DNA is TGTGCCAGCAGGTACAGGGGTTTTACTGAAGCTTTCTTT.

This clonotype was observed at least ten times. The chain joins TRBV12-3 or TRBV12-4 to TRBJ1-2; a possible D gene is TRBD1 (5 bases). V was trimmed by 6 bases and J by 4 bases, leaving 18 bases between them. This CDR3 region has 15 residues. The CDR3 sequence: CASSPEGQDFYGYTF. Here the CDR3 DNA reads TGTGCCAGCAGCCCAGAGGGGCAGGATTTCTATGGCTACACCTTC.

This clonotype came up many times. V usage is TRBV29-1 and J usage is TRBJ2-7; 7 bases map to TRBD1. The trim removed 5 bases at V and 2 bases at J, leaving 9 bases unmatched. Germline loops: CDR1 SQVTM, CDR2 ANQGSEA. This CDR3 has 14 residues. CDR3 in DNA: TGCAGCGTTCGGACCGGGACAGCGACCTACGAGCAGTACTTC. Translation: CSVRTGTATYEQYF.

The sample holds many counts of this clonotype. This chain links TRBV7-9 with TRBJ2-5, with 12 nucleotides matching TRBD2. Trimming cost V 2 bases and J 0 bases; bases outside gene matches: 7. Germline CDR1 SEHNR, CDR2 FQNEAQ (reference sequence). The CDR3 runs to 18 residues. Written as DNA, the CDR3 is TGTGCCAGCAGCTTAAGACTAGCGGGAGCGAAGTACCAAGAGACCCAGTACTTC. Residues: CASSLRLAGAKYQETQYF.

The J gene is TRBJ2-5, the V gene TRBV12-3 or TRBV12-4, with unresolved D. The CDR3 runs to 12 residues. V was trimmed by 3 bases and J by 5 bases, leaving 7 bases between them. The CDR3 spells CASSFRAETQYF. The CDR3 bases are TGTGCCAGCAGTTTTAGGGCTGAGACCCAGTACTTC.

This chain uses TRBV4-3 with TRBJ1-4; D is possibly TRBD1 (5 bases). This CDR3 has 15 residues. CDR1 is LGHNA, CDR2 YSLEER, per germline. Trimming shortened V by 0 bases and J by 7 bases, and 12 bases separated the two germline ends. The CDR3 region is CASSQDARASEKLFF. The CDR3, as DNA: TGCGCCAGCAGCCAAGATGCCAGGGCGAGTGAAAAACTGTTTTTT.

V is TRBV10-3 and J is TRBJ2-1; 11 bases map to TRBD1. The ends lost 4 bases at V and 12 bases at J; junction bases unmatched: 11. There are 15 residues in the CDR3. CDR1 is ENHRY and CDR2 is SYGVKD in the germline V gene. The CDR3 DNA is TGTGCCATCAGTGGGGGGACAGGGGGGCCGTGGGGGCAGTTCTTC. Translating it yields CAISGGTGGPWGQFF.